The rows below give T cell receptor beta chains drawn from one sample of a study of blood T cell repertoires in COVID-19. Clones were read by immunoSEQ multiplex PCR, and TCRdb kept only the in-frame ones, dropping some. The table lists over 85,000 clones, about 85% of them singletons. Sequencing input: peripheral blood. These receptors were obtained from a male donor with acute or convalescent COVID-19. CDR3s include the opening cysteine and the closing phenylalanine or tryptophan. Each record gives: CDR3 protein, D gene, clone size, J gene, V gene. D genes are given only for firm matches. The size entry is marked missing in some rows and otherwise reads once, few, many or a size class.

CDR3aa: CASSQGQYTGELFF; d_gene: TRBD1; abundance: NA; j_gene: TRBJ2-2; v_gene: TRBV5-1
CDR3aa: CASSLGRGRNTEAFF; d_gene: TRBD1; abundance: NA; j_gene: TRBJ1-1; v_gene: TRBV7-2
CDR3aa: CASSERARAYNSPLHF; d_gene: NA; abundance: NA; j_gene: TRBJ1-6; v_gene: TRBV2
CDR3aa: CASSLGSGGASDTQYF; d_gene: TRBD2; abundance: NA; j_gene: TRBJ2-3; v_gene: TRBV7-2
CDR3aa: CAWSPGQGASYEQYF; d_gene: TRBD1; abundance: NA; j_gene: TRBJ2-7; v_gene: TRBV30
CDR3aa: CASSPNRVNTIYF; d_gene: NA; abundance: NA; j_gene: TRBJ1-3; v_gene: TRBV6-5
CDR3aa: CASSLVGGDGEKLFF; d_gene: NA; abundance: NA; j_gene: TRBJ1-4; v_gene: TRBV7-2
CDR3aa: CASRARTDSLTGELFF; d_gene: NA; abundance: few; j_gene: TRBJ2-2; v_gene: TRBV19
CDR3aa: CASSFGGSHQPQHF; d_gene: NA; abundance: NA; j_gene: TRBJ1-5; v_gene: TRBV13
CDR3aa: CASSPTRDSNEKLFF; d_gene: TRBD1; abundance: NA; j_gene: TRBJ1-4; v_gene: TRBV19
CDR3aa: CASSEFPGTGGVGQYF; d_gene: TRBD1; abundance: NA; j_gene: TRBJ2-7; v_gene: TRBV6-1
CDR3aa: CASSRGARGNEQFF; d_gene: NA; abundance: NA; j_gene: TRBJ2-1; v_gene: TRBV19
CDR3aa: CASKRDEGQPQHF; d_gene: NA; abundance: NA; j_gene: TRBJ1-5; v_gene: TRBV2
CDR3aa: CASSLEGTGDEKLFF; d_gene: TRBD1; abundance: NA; j_gene: TRBJ1-4; v_gene: TRBV7-9
CDR3aa: CASSLFLDSGNTIYF; d_gene: NA; abundance: NA; j_gene: TRBJ1-3; v_gene: TRBV28
CDR3aa: CASIRGTNEKLFF; d_gene: TRBD1; abundance: once; j_gene: TRBJ1-4; v_gene: TRBV6-5
CDR3aa: CASSLDRSNTEAFF; d_gene: NA; abundance: NA; j_gene: TRBJ1-1; v_gene: TRBV6-6
CDR3aa: CSVQDRGNDEQYF; d_gene: TRBD1; abundance: NA; j_gene: TRBJ2-7; v_gene: TRBV29-1
CDR3aa: CASSESTSGGRQFF; d_gene: TRBD2; abundance: NA; j_gene: TRBJ2-1; v_gene: TRBV6-4
CDR3aa: CASSELGTGGTNYGYTF; d_gene: TRBD1; abundance: NA; j_gene: TRBJ1-2; v_gene: TRBV2
CDR3aa: CASSPGLAGSKNIQYF; d_gene: TRBD2; abundance: NA; j_gene: TRBJ2-4; v_gene: TRBV5-1
CDR3aa: CASQRGTNMNTEAFF; d_gene: NA; abundance: once; j_gene: TRBJ1-1; v_gene: TRBV2
CDR3aa: CASSNDRFGGNTEAFF; d_gene: NA; abundance: NA; j_gene: TRBJ1-1; v_gene: TRBV7-2
CDR3aa: CAWSVNGRPQHF; d_gene: NA; abundance: NA; j_gene: TRBJ1-5; v_gene: TRBV30
CDR3aa: CASSQADSIQETQYF; d_gene: NA; abundance: NA; j_gene: TRBJ2-5; v_gene: TRBV3-1/TRBV3-2
CDR3aa: CASSQQGTYEQYF; d_gene: NA; abundance: NA; j_gene: TRBJ2-7; v_gene: TRBV27
CDR3aa: CASSNVRLGQRDRRFYGYTF; d_gene: TRBD1; abundance: NA; j_gene: TRBJ1-2; v_gene: TRBV19
CDR3aa: CASSAPQGPYNEQFF; d_gene: NA; abundance: NA; j_gene: TRBJ2-1; v_gene: TRBV25-1
CDR3aa: CASSKQGMNTEAFF; d_gene: NA; abundance: NA; j_gene: TRBJ1-1; v_gene: TRBV7-2
CDR3aa: CASSFRDYPADEQFF; d_gene: TRBD2; abundance: NA; j_gene: TRBJ2-1; v_gene: TRBV9
CDR3aa: CASRDRGGGTNYGYTF; d_gene: TRBD1; abundance: NA; j_gene: TRBJ1-2; v_gene: TRBV10-3
CDR3aa: CASSQDLHRATEAFF; d_gene: NA; abundance: NA; j_gene: TRBJ1-1; v_gene: TRBV3-1/TRBV3-2
CDR3aa: CASSTPGENTEAFF; d_gene: NA; abundance: NA; j_gene: TRBJ1-1; v_gene: TRBV5-1
CDR3aa: CASSPGGGAIGPLHF; d_gene: NA; abundance: NA; j_gene: TRBJ1-6; v_gene: TRBV7-8
CDR3aa: CASSAESVRGGEQFF; d_gene: NA; abundance: NA; j_gene: TRBJ2-1; v_gene: TRBV2
CDR3aa: CASSLGQVPTDTQYF; d_gene: NA; abundance: NA; j_gene: TRBJ2-3; v_gene: TRBV5-1
CDR3aa: CASSYREDSYEQYF; d_gene: TRBD2; abundance: NA; j_gene: TRBJ2-7; v_gene: TRBV6-5
CDR3aa: CASKAGGQGTEAFF; d_gene: NA; abundance: few; j_gene: TRBJ1-1; v_gene: TRBV5-4
CDR3aa: CASSLTVEPNEQFF; d_gene: NA; abundance: once; j_gene: TRBJ2-1; v_gene: TRBV5-1
CDR3aa: CASSLVRSSYEQYF; d_gene: NA; abundance: once; j_gene: TRBJ2-7; v_gene: TRBV11-2
CDR3aa: CASSLTGGLYGYTF; d_gene: TRBD1; abundance: few; j_gene: TRBJ1-2; v_gene: TRBV28
CDR3aa: CASSLAGGLGPQHF; d_gene: NA; abundance: NA; j_gene: TRBJ1-5; v_gene: TRBV5-4
CDR3aa: CASSPRDREYEQYF; d_gene: TRBD1; abundance: NA; j_gene: TRBJ2-7; v_gene: TRBV3-1/TRBV3-2
CDR3aa: CASRARRGNTIYF; d_gene: NA; abundance: NA; j_gene: TRBJ1-3; v_gene: TRBV6-5
CDR3aa: CASRLVQGLAGGNEQYF; d_gene: NA; abundance: NA; j_gene: TRBJ2-7; v_gene: TRBV12-2